The rows below give T cell receptor beta chains drawn from one sample of a study of blood T cell repertoires in COVID-19. Clones were read by immunoSEQ multiplex PCR, and TCRdb kept only the in-frame ones, dropping some. Among under 250,000 clones, roughly four fifths were seen once, and the ten largest hold approximately 12%. Material: peripheral blood. The receptors were gathered from a middle-aged woman with acute or convalescent COVID-19. Both conserved end residues are part of each CDR3. D genes are given only for firm matches. Expanded clones are given a class, and other clones once, few, many or no size at all.

TRBJ1-2 NA NA TRBV7-9 TGTGCCAGCAGCTCAACAGGGATCTATGGCTACACCTTC CASSSTGIYGYTF
TRBJ2-1 NA TRBD1 TRBV24-1 TGTGCCACCTCGTCCGGGACAGGGGGATCCAGCTACAATGAGCAGTTCTTC CATSSGTGGSSYNEQFF
TRBJ2-7 few TRBD1 TRBV15 TGTGCCACCAGCCCCAGGGGGCTCGAGCAGTACTTC CATSPRGLEQYF
TRBJ2-2 NA NA TRBV11-3 TGTGCCAGCAGCTTAGGCGAGGGCGGGGAGCTGTTTTTT CASSLGEGGELFF
TRBJ2-7 NA NA TRBV10-3 TGTGCCATCAGTGACCGTTACGAGCAGTACTTC CAISDRYEQYF
TRBJ1-5 NA NA TRBV6-6 TGTGCCAGCAATACAGCCCCGCCCAGCAATCAGCCCCAGCATTTT CASNTAPPSNQPQHF
TRBJ2-7 NA NA TRBV11-2 TGTGCCAGCAGCTTAAGGAGGTCGGGACAAGGGAATGGCGAGCAGTACTTC CASSLRRSGQGNGEQYF
TRBJ2-5 NA NA TRBV11-2 TGTGCCAGCAGCTTAGATGGTAGTTACCAAGAGACCCAGTACTTC CASSLDGSYQETQYF
TRBJ1-1 once NA TRBV18 TGTGCCAGCTCACTGACAGGCTTGAACACTGAAGCTTTCTTT CASSLTGLNTEAFF
TRBJ2-5 NA NA TRBV12-3/TRBV12-4 TGTGCCAGCAGTGTAGCAGCCCAAGAGACCCAGTACTTC CASSVAAQETQYF
TRBJ1-1 NA NA TRBV7-9 TGTGCCAGCAGCTTAGCCGTGGAGGAGGACACTGAAGCTTTCTTT CASSLAVEEDTEAFF
TRBJ1-1 NA TRBD1 TRBV5-1 TGCGCCAGCAGCGGAAGGACAGGGATGAACACTGAAGCTTTCTTT CASSGRTGMNTEAFF
TRBJ1-4 NA TRBD1 TRBV11-2 TGTGCCAGCAGCAGTAACAGGGGGTTGGGAGAAAAACTGTTTTTT CASSSNRGLGEKLFF
TRBJ2-3 NA NA TRBV20-1 TGCAGTGCTAGTTTACAGAACACAGATACGCAGTATTTT CSASLQNTDTQYF
TRBJ1-1 NA NA TRBV5-1 TGCGCCAGCAGCTTGGACGGGACAAACACTGAAGCTTTCTTT CASSLDGTNTEAFF
TRBJ1-2 NA NA TRBV2 TGTGCCAGCAGTGCCAATGGCTACACCTTC CASSANGYTF
TRBJ2-1 NA NA TRBV10-2 TGCGCCAGCAGTATGAACCAGGACAATGAGCAGTTCTTC CASSMNQDNEQFF
TRBJ2-3 NA NA TRBV5-1 TGCGCCAGCAGCTTGGCCTTTGTTGATACGCAGTATTTT CASSLAFVDTQYF
TRBJ2-1 NA NA TRBV29-1 TGCAGCGTTGAAGATAGGCTAGCTTATGGCAATGAGCAGTTCTTC CSVEDRLAYGNEQFF
TRBJ1-2 NA TRBD1 TRBV7-8 TGTGCCAGCAGCTTACCAATAACACCGGGACAGGTCGAGACCAACTATGGCTACACCTTC CASSLPITPGQVETNYGYTF
TRBJ2-2 NA NA TRBV4-2 TGTGCCAGCAGCCAACGGGTGAAGGGGCCAACCCTGGACACCGGGGAGCTGTTTTTT CASSQRVKGPTLDTGELFF
TRBJ2-5 few TRBD2 TRBV5-4 TGTGCCAGCAGCCCCGGGACTAGCGGAGACTACCAAGAGACCCAGTACTTC CASSPGTSGDYQETQYF
TRBJ1-1 NA NA TRBV3-1/TRBV3-2 TGTGCCAGCAGCCAAGGGGGAGTCGCTGAAGCTTTCTTT CASSQGGVAEAFF
TRBJ1-2 NA NA TRBV4-3 TGCGCCAGCAGCCAAGATTCGAGCGGCAGGATGGGCTACACCTTC CASSQDSSGRMGYTF
TRBJ2-2 NA TRBD2 TRBV5-4 TGTGCCAGCAGCTTGGATGGACTAGCTACCGGGGAGCTGTTTTTT CASSLDGLATGELFF
TRBJ1-5 NA NA TRBV28 TGTGCCAGCAGGACGATAGGCCCCTCGGGACAGCCCCAGCATTTT CASRTIGPSGQPQHF
TRBJ2-2 NA NA TRBV7-6 TGTGCCAGCAGCTTAGAGACTTCCGCGGGCGTCACCGGGGAGCTGTTTTTT CASSLETSAGVTGELFF
TRBJ2-7 NA TRBD1 TRBV19 TGTGCCAGTAGTATTTCCGGGACAGGGCGTTCCTACGAGCAGTACTTC CASSISGTGRSYEQYF
TRBJ1-2 NA NA TRBV5-5 TGTGCCAGCAGCTTGGGGGGCCAGGGTGGTCATGGCTACACCTTC CASSLGGQGGHGYTF
TRBJ1-1 NA NA TRBV4-3 TGCGCCAGCAGCCAAGGAAGCGGGGCAGGTAACACTGAAGCTTTCTTT CASSQGSGAGNTEAFF
TRBJ2-1 once NA TRBV27 TGTGCCAGCAGTTTAGGCCGGGAAAAAAACAATGAGCAGTTCTTC CASSLGREKNNEQFF
TRBJ2-7 NA TRBD1 TRBV23-1 TGCGCCAGCATCGCCGGGACAGGGGGGTACGAGCAGTACTTC CASIAGTGGYEQYF
TRBJ1-3 NA NA TRBV18 TGTGCCAGCTCACCCCAGACAGGTCTCGGAAACACCATATATTTT CASSPQTGLGNTIYF
TRBJ2-3 NA NA TRBV6-2/TRBV6-3 TGTGCCAGCAGTTATCGAGGGCTCAGCACAGATACGCAGTATTTT CASSYRGLSTDTQYF
TRBJ2-7 NA NA TRBV7-2 TGTGCCAGCAGGACAGGCCCTCCCTCCTACGAGCAGTACTTC CASRTGPPSYEQYF
TRBJ1-4 NA TRBD1 TRBV5-6 TGTGCCAGCAGCTTGGAGACAGGGGAAGGAGGTGAAAAACTGTTTTTT CASSLETGEGGEKLFF
TRBJ1-1 NA NA TRBV4-3 TGCGCCAGCAGCCAAGATGTGGCGGGGGATGGAGCTTTCTTT CASSQDVAGDGAFF
TRBJ2-1 NA TRBD2 TRBV6-4 TGTGCCAGCAGTGTTGGGCGGGAGGGCCTAAATGAGCAGTTCTTC CASSVGREGLNEQFF
TRBJ1-5 NA NA TRBV6-1 TGTGCCAGCAGTGAATCAGAGGAAGGCAATCAGCCCCAGCATTTT CASSESEEGNQPQHF
TRBJ2-7 NA TRBD1 TRBV27 TGTGCCAGCAGTCCGGGACAGAACTACGAGCAGTACTTC CASSPGQNYEQYF
TRBJ2-3 many TRBD1 TRBV5-1 TGCGCCAGCAGCTTGGCAGGCAGGGGGACAGATACGCAGTATTTT CASSLAGRGTDTQYF
TRBJ2-3 NA NA TRBV23-1 TGCGCCAGCACGAGGGCGGATACGCAGTATTTT CASTRADTQYF
TRBJ1-5 NA NA TRBV15 TGTGCCACCAGCCGACCCCGTAGCGATCAGCCCCAGCATTTT CATSRPRSDQPQHF
TRBJ1-2 few NA TRBV4-1 TGCGCCAGCAGCCAGGATCTGATGACAGCACTCTATGGCTACACCTTC CASSQDLMTALYGYTF
TRBJ2-3 NA TRBD2 TRBV2 TGTGCCAGCAGCCCGGGACTAGCGGGGGGCCGGTGGGATACGCAGTATTTT CASSPGLAGGRWDTQYF
TRBJ2-3 once NA TRBV15 TGTGCCACCAGCAGCTCCCCCTCCTTTAGCACAGATACGCAGTATTTT CATSSSPSFSTDTQYF
TRBJ1-2 NA TRBD1 TRBV6-4 TGTGCCAGCAGCATCCGGGACAGGGGGCGGCATGGCTACACCTTC CASSIRDRGRHGYTF
TRBJ2-7 NA NA TRBV6-5 TGTGCCAGCAAAATAACGGGGGTGTCCTACGAGCAGTACTTC CASKITGVSYEQYF
TRBJ1-6 NA NA TRBV27 TGTGCCAGCAGTCTTCAACAGGGACCCTATAATTCACCCCTCCACTTT CASSLQQGPYNSPLHF
TRBJ2-3 NA TRBD2 TRBV7-9 TGTGCCAGCAGCTTAGCGGGAGGGAAAGATACGCAGTATTTT CASSLAGGKDTQYF
TRBJ2-1 NA NA TRBV7-7 TGTGCCAGCAGCTTAGGTGGGGGGAGCTACAATGAGCAGTTCTTC CASSLGGGSYNEQFF
TRBJ1-6 NA NA TRBV11-3 TGTGCCAGCAGCTTAGGGGGCATTTCACCCCTCCACTTT CASSLGGISPLHF
TRBJ2-7 NA NA TRBV7-7 TGTGCCAGCAGCCCAGTGGGGGCCGAGCAGTACTTC CASSPVGAEQYF
TRBJ2-1 once TRBD1 TRBV5-1 TGCGCCAGCAGCTCCCTAGGACAGGGGACAAGGATCAATGAGCAGTTCTTC CASSSLGQGTRINEQFF
TRBJ1-2 NA TRBD1 TRBV15 TGTGCCACCAGCAAGAGGGGACAGGGGTCGCCCGGCTACACCTTC CATSKRGQGSPGYTF